These 26 T cell receptor beta chains originate from one sample sequenced in a study of shared clonotypes between healthy human individuals. Profiled with immunoSEQ multiplex PCR; TCRdb holds only in-frame clones, not every one. The sample has 150,000 to 200,000 clones, just under 95% seen once. The sequenced sample was naive CD4+ T cells sorted from blood. Subset: CD45RA+ positively selected. The receptors shown here come from a woman in her twenties or thirties in good health.

The genes are TRBV28 and TRBJ2-7, with 8 bases identical to TRBD2. Germline CDR1 and CDR2: MDHEN and SYDVKM. The CDR3 is 14 residues long. J gave up 2 bases and V 5 bases, and 5 bases lay outside the gene matches. CDR3 region: CASSTSGGPYEQYF. CDR3 sequence (DNA): TGTGCCAGCAGTACTAGCGGTGGTCCCTACGAGCAGTACTTC.

The rearrangement joins TRBV5-1 to TRBJ1-1; D is possibly TRBD1 (6 bases). Germline V gene data show CDR1 as SGHRS and CDR2 as YFSETQ. V lost 2 bases, J lost 0 bases, and 17 bases lay in between. This CDR3 has 17 residues. The CDR3 sequence is CASSFRQAGYLNTEAFF. In nucleotides, the CDR3 is TGCGCCAGCAGCTTCCGACAGGCCGGCTACTTGAACACTGAAGCTTTCTTT.

V is TRBV5-1 and J is TRBJ2-7, with D perhaps assigned TRBD1 or TRBD2 (5 bases each). CDR3 length: 14 residues. Trimming removed 0 bases at V and 2 bases at J, with 9 bases between. The V gene's germline CDR1 is SGHRS and CDR2 YFSETQ. CDR3 in DNA: TGCGCCAGCAGCTTGGGGGACGGGCCCTACGAGCAGTACTTC. It encodes CASSLGDGPYEQYF.

The chain employs TRBV11-2 and TRBJ1-2; 9 bases map to TRBD1. The V gene end was trimmed by 5 bases and the J gene end by 8 bases; junction bases not matched to a gene: 9. In germline, CDR1 is SGHAT, CDR2 FQNNGV. The CDR3 sequence is 14 residues long. DNA for the CDR3: TGTGCCAGCAGCCGAGGGACAGGGTGGCTAGGCTACACCTTC. Its translation: CASSRGTGWLGYTF.

The chain joins TRBV5-8 to TRBJ1-1; D unclear. Germline CDR1 and CDR2: SGHTS and YDEGEE. The CDR3 is made up of 16 amino acids. Trimming stripped 0 bases from V and 10 bases from J, with 22 bases between. The CDR3 region has the DNA TGTGCCAGCAGCTTGGGCGGGTTTGGAAGCGGACCAAGAGCTTTCTTT. The encoded protein is CASSLGGFGSGPRAFF.

The V gene is TRBV11-3, the J gene TRBJ2-1; TRBD2 aligns across 10 bases. V was pared by 2 bases and J by 8 bases, with 6 bases of the junction left unmatched. Germline V CDR1 and CDR2: SGHNT, YENEEA. This CDR3 region has 15 residues. CDR3: CASSLQASGSDEQFF. The CDR3 DNA reads as TGTGCCAGCAGCTTACAGGCTAGCGGGAGTGATGAGCAGTTCTTC.

This clone occurred once. The J gene is TRBJ2-7, the V gene TRBV9, with 8 bases identical to TRBD2. The CDR3 has 17 amino acids. CDR1 is SGDLS, CDR2 YYNGEE, per germline. With 0 bases clipped from V and 5 bases from J, the junction kept 13 bases outside the gene matches. The CDR3 coding sequence is TGTGCCAGCAGCGTAGGGGGAGCGGGAGAAGGTGAAAACGAGCAGTACTTC. Protein product: CASSVGGAGEGENEQYF. Combining the CDR3 with reference TRBV9 and TRBJ2-7 gives the whole variable domain DSGVTQTPKHLITATGQRVTLRCSPRSGDLSVYWYQQSLDQGLQFLIQYYNGEERAKGNILERFSAQQFPDLHSELNLSSLELGDSALYFCASSVGGAGEGENEQYFGPGTRLTVT.

V is TRBV28 and J is TRBJ1-1, with D tentatively TRBD1 (5 bases). Germline V gene lookup returns CDR1 MDHEN and CDR2 SYDVKM. There are 15 residues in the CDR3. V lost 1 base, J lost 6 bases, and 15 bases lay in between. Here the CDR3 reads CASSLYGTAVSEAFF. DNA for the CDR3: TGTGCCAGCAGTTTATATGGGACCGCTGTCTCTGAAGCTTTCTTT. The whole variable domain, remainder taken from reference TRBV28 and TRBJ1-1, is DVKVTQSSRYLVKRTGEKVFLECVQDMDHENMFWYRQDPGLGLRLIYFSYDVKMKEKGDIPEGYSVSREKKERFSLILESASTNQTSMYLCASSLYGTAVSEAFFGQGTRLTVV.

V usage is TRBV19 and J usage is TRBJ1-1; D is unclear. The V gene lost 5 bases and the J gene lost 0 bases, with 10 bases spanning the gap. The CDR3 totals 14 residues. Germline-derived CDR1 and CDR2 are LNHDA and SQIVND (reference sequence). The DNA of the CDR3 is TGTGCCAGTAGTGCTCCCAGAATGAACACTGAAGCTTTCTTT. Protein sequence: CASSAPRMNTEAFF.

The CDR3 DNA is TGTGCCAGTCGGGACCCGCCCTACGAGCAGTACTTC. As protein: CASRDPPYEQYF. The V and J genes are TRBV2 and TRBJ2-7; either TRBD1 or TRBD2 may supply D (5 bases each). Trimming stripped 9 bases from V and 2 bases from J, with 11 bases between. Germline assignment: CDR1 SNHLY and CDR2 FYNNEI. The CDR3 is 12 residues long.

This chain connects TRBV6-5 to TRBJ2-5; D possibly corresponds to TRBD1 (6 bases). The closer fit of TRBJ2-7 to the DNA end suggests the J call may be wrong. The V gene's germline CDR1 is MNHEY and CDR2 SVGAGI. There are 14 residues in the CDR3. The CDR3 protein is CASSPRQGNYEQYF. DNA of the CDR3: TGTGCCAGTTCCCCGCGGCAGGGGAACTACGAGCAGTACTTC.

This chain connects TRBV19 to TRBJ1-4; D may be TRBD1 (5 bases). Germline assignment: CDR1 LNHDA and CDR2 SQIVND (reference sequence). The CDR3 spans 15 residues. Trimming took off 5 bases at V and 4 bases at J, with 14 bases between the two ends. Here the CDR3 reads CASSPWDGGNEKLFF. CDR3 in DNA: TGTGCCAGTAGTCCTTGGGACGGTGGTAATGAAAAACTGTTTTTT. Supplemented by reference TRBV19 and TRBJ1-4, the full variable domain reads DGGITQSPKYLFRKEGQNVTLSCEQNLNHDAMYWYRQDPGQGLRLIYYSQIVNDFQKGDIAEGYSVSREKKESFPLTVTSAQKNPTAFYLCASSPWDGGNEKLFFGSGTQLSVL.

This clone was seen only once. The rearrangement uses TRBV19 and TRBJ2-5; 8 positions agree with TRBD1. The CDR3 runs to 13 residues. The germline V gene encodes CDR1 LNHDA and CDR2 SQIVND (reference sequence). The trim removed 9 bases at V and 5 bases at J, leaving 8 bases unmatched. CDR3 DNA: TGTGCCAGCAGGGGCGACAGGGGTGAGACCCAGTACTTC. Residues: CASRGDRGETQYF.

This chain uses TRBV29-1 with TRBJ1-1; 8 bases are shared with TRBD1. The CDR3 runs 13 residues. V was clipped by 7 bases and J by 9 bases; unmatched bases: 13. Germline CDR1 reads SQVTM; CDR2 reads ANQGSEA. The CDR3 protein is CSALSTGDGKAFF. The CDR3 DNA sequence: TGCAGCGCGCTTTCGACAGGGGACGGAAAAGCTTTCTTT.

The chain has TRBV28 and TRBJ2-6; D is uncertain. The V end lost 6 bases, the J end lost 1 base, and 10 bases lay between the germline ends. CDR3 length equals 15 residues. CDR1 is MDHEN, CDR2 SYDVKM, per germline. The CDR3 coding sequence is TGTGCCAGCAGCTACAGAGGATCTGGGGCCAACGTCCTGACTTTC. It yields the protein CASSYRGSGANVLTF.

The J gene is TRBJ2-7, the V gene TRBV7-8; D is tentatively TRBD1 or TRBD2 (5 bases each). This CDR3 region has 14 residues. CDR1 and CDR2 (germline): SGHVS, FQNEAQ. Trimming removed 5 bases from V and 3 bases from J, with 14 bases in between. The DNA of the CDR3 is TGTGCCAGCAGCGGGACCTCAGACAGCTACGAGCAGTACTTC. Translation gives CASSGTSDSYEQYF.

This chain links TRBV28 with TRBJ2-2; D call uncertain. Per the germline V gene, CDR1 is MDHEN and CDR2 is SYDVKM. This CDR3 comprises 15 residues. Trimming took 3 bases from V and 4 from J, leaving 12 bases between them. The CDR3 loop is CASSLVHPSTGELFF. In DNA, the CDR3 is TGTGCCAGCAGTTTGGTACACCCGAGCACCGGGGAGCTGTTTTTT.

V and J are TRBV27 and TRBJ2-7; 9 nucleotides match TRBD2. The junction had 15 bases not matched to a gene; V was cut back by 5 bases and J by 4 bases. The germline V gene encodes CDR1 MNHEY and CDR2 SMNVEV (reference sequence). The CDR3 sequence is 17 residues long. CDR3 amino acids: CASSPRSSGEYPYEQYF. The CDR3 bases are TGTGCCAGCAGTCCCCGGTCTAGCGGGGAGTACCCTTACGAGCAGTACTTC.

The rearrangement uses TRBV6-5 and TRBJ1-1; TRBD1 matches at 12 bases. This CDR3 is built from 15 residues. CDR1 is MNHEY and CDR2 is SVGAGI in the germline V gene. J lost 5 bases, V lost 6 bases, and 7 bases had no gene match. The CDR3, as DNA: TGTGCCAGCAGCCTCCGGGGACAGGGGGCGACTGAAGCTTTCTTT. As protein: CASSLRGQGATEAFF.

V usage is TRBV27 and J usage is TRBJ2-1; 9 nucleotides align to TRBD2. The CDR3 consists of 15 residues. Trimming took 3 bases from V and 7 from J; bases not matched to a gene: 7. Germline V gene sequence: CDR1 MNHEY, CDR2 SMNVEV (reference sequence). This CDR3 reads CASSFRSGSRNEQFF. The CDR3 DNA reads TGTGCCAGCAGTTTCCGTAGCGGGAGTAGGAATGAGCAGTTCTTC.

V is TRBV30 and J is TRBJ2-3; possible D gene TRBD1, 6 bases. The germline V gene has CDR1 GTSNPN and CDR2 SVGIG (reference sequence). V gave up 3 bases and J gave up 3 bases, with 10 bases separating them. The length of the CDR3 is 13 residues. The CDR3: CAWSSGATDTQYF. CDR3 DNA: TGTGCCTGGAGCTCAGGGGCAACAGATACGCAGTATTTT.

The chain recombines TRBV6-5 with TRBJ2-3; 8 nucleotides line up with TRBD1. The CDR3 totals 14 residues. From germline, CDR1 is MNHEY and CDR2 SVGAGI. The junction had 5 bases not matched to a gene; V was cut back by 6 bases and J by 3 bases. The chain's CDR3 is CASSRQGWTDTQYF. DNA for the CDR3: TGTGCCAGCAGCCGACAGGGGTGGACAGATACGCAGTATTTT.

The chain employs TRBV5-1 and TRBJ2-7, with 11 bases lining up with TRBD2. The CDR3 has 15 residues. From germline, CDR1 is SGHRS and CDR2 YFSETQ. J was trimmed by 8 bases and V by 1 base; bases with no gene match: 8. The CDR3 loop is CASSLRLAGGVQQYF. The CDR3, as DNA: TGCGCCAGCAGCTTGCGGCTAGCGGGAGGTGTGCAGCAGTACTTC.

CDR3 protein: CASSPRDRAGGIYEQYF. CDR3 nucleotide sequence: TGTGCCAGCAGCCCTCGGGACAGGGCTGGAGGGATCTACGAGCAGTACTTC. The J gene is TRBJ2-7, the V gene TRBV7-9, with 9 bases that match TRBD1. The CDR3 totals 17 residues. J lost 3 bases, V lost 5 bases, and 14 bases had no gene match. The germline V gene has CDR1 SEHNR and CDR2 FQNEAQ (reference sequence).

The chain carries TRBV5-1 and TRBJ1-3; D may be TRBD1 (6 bases). Per germline, CDR1 SGHRS and CDR2 YFSETQ. The CDR3 has 14 residues. V was pared by 3 bases and J by 3 bases, with 10 bases between. The CDR3, as DNA: TGCGCCAGCAGCTGGGGGGCGCTTGGAAACACCATATATTTT. This codes for CASSWGALGNTIYF.

This sequence joins TRBV7-9 and TRBJ2-7, with D maybe TRBD2 (5 bases). Germline CDR1 SEHNR, CDR2 FQNEAQ (reference sequence). V shed 3 bases and J shed 1 base, with 10 bases lying between them. This CDR3 region has 14 residues. The CDR3 bases are TGTGCCAGCAGCTTCGGCGGGCCTTCCTACGAGCAGTACTTC. Amino acid sequence: CASSFGGPSYEQYF. Full variable domain (outside the CDR3, taken from reference TRBV7-9 and TRBJ2-7): DTGVSQNPRHKITKRGQNVTFRCDPISEHNRLYWYRQTLGQGPEFLTYFQNEAQLEKSRLLSDRFSAERPKGSFSTLEIQRTEQGDSAMYLCASSFGGPSYEQYFGPGTRLTVT.